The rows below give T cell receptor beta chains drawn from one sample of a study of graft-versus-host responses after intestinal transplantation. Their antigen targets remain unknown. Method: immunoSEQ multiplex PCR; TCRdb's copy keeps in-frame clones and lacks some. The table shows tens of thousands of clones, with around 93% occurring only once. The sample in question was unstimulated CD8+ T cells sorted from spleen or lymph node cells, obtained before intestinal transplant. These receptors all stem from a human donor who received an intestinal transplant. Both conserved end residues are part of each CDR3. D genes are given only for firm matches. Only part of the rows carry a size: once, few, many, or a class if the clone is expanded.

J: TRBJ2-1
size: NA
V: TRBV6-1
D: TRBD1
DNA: TGTGCCAGCAGTGAGACCGGGACAGGGGGCAATGAGCAGTTCTTC
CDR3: CASSETGTGGNEQFF

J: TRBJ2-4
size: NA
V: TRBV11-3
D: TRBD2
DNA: TGTGCCAGCAGCTTAGTACGCGGGGGGGCATTCGGAAACATTCAGTACTTC
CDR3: CASSLVRGGAFGNIQYF

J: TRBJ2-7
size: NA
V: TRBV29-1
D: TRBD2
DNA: TGCAGCGTCTCTCAACCCTTAGCGGGCCCCTCCTACGAGCAGTACTTC
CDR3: CSVSQPLAGPSYEQYF

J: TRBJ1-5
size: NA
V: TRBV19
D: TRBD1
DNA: TGTGCCAGCCAAACAGGGGTTCAGCCCCAGCATTTT
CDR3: CASQTGVQPQHF

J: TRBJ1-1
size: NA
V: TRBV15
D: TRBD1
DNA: TGTGCCACCAGCGACCGGACAGGGATGGGCAACACTGAAGCTTTCTTT
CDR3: CATSDRTGMGNTEAFF

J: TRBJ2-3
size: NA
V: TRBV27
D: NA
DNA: TGTGCCAGCAGTTTTAGGGTCGGTCCAGGAGGGGCAGATACGCAGTATTTT
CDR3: CASSFRVGPGGADTQYF

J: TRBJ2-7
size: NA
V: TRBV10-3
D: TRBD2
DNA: TGTGCCATCCGCGGACTAGCGGGGGGCGAGCAGTACTTC
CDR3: CAIRGLAGGEQYF

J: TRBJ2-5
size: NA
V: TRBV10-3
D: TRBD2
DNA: TGTGCCATCAGGCCTAGCGGAGAAGAGACCCAGTACTTC
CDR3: CAIRPSGEETQYF

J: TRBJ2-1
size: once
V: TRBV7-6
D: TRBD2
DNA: TGTGCCAGCACCATCATAGCGGGGGGGATGAATGAGCAGTTCTTC
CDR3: CASTIIAGGMNEQFF

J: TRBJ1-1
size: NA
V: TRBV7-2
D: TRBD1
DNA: TGTGCCAGCAGCCAGGGGGGACACATCCACACTGAAGCTTTCTTT
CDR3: CASSQGGHIHTEAFF

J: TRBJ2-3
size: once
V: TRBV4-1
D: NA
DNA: TGCGCCAGCAGCCAAGCGGCTAGTTCCACAGATACGCAGTATTTT
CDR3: CASSQAASSTDTQYF

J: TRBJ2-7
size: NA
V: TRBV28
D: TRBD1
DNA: TGTGCCAGCAGTTCTAACAGGGGCTACGAGCAGTACTTC
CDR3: CASSSNRGYEQYF

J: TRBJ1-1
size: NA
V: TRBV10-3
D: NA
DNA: TGTGCCATCAGTGAGTCGATATTCAGGGGAGGGACTGAAGCTTTCTTT
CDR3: CAISESIFRGGTEAFF

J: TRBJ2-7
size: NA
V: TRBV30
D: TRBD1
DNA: TGTGCCTGGAGTGGGGACAGATACTACGAGCAGTACTTC
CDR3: CAWSGDRYYEQYF

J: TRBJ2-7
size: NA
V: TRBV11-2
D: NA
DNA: TGTGCCAGCAGTCCCACACGCACCTACGAGCAGTACTTC
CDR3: CASSPTRTYEQYF

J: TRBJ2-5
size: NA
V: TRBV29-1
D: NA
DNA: TGCAGCGTAGTACCGGACACCAAAGAGACCCAGTACTTC
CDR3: CSVVPDTKETQYF

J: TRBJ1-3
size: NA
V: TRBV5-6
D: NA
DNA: TGTGCCAGCAGCCCCTGGGGCGGGACTGAAACTACTGGAAACACCATATATTTT
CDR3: CASSPWGGTETTGNTIYF

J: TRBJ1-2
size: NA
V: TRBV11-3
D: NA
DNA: TGTGCCAGCAGCTTGAGTCTCTCTGGCTACACCTTC
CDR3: CASSLSLSGYTF

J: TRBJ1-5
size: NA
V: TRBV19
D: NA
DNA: TGTGCCAGTGACGCGCACAGCGGATGGCAGCCCCAGCATTTT
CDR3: CASDAHSGWQPQHF

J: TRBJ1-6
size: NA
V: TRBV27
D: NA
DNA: TGTGCCAGCAGCGAAGACAGGACGTCACCCCTCCACTTT
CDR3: CASSEDRTSPLHF

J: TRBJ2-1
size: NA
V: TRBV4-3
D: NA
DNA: TGCGCCAGCAGCCAAGATCAGGGCGGGGGCTATGGTGAGCAGTTCTTC
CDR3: CASSQDQGGGYGEQFF

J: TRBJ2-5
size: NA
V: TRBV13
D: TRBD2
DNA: TGTGCCAGCAGCTCACGGGGGGGCCAGTACCAAGAGACCCAGTACTTC
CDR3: CASSSRGGQYQETQYF

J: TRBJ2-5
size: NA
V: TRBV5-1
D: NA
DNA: TGCGCCAGCAGCTTGGGTAGCAGTAAAGAGACCCAGTACTTC
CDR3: CASSLGSSKETQYF

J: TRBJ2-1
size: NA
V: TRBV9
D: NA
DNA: TGTGCCAGCAATAAGGGGGTCCCCACCTACAATGAGCAGTTCTTC
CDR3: CASNKGVPTYNEQFF

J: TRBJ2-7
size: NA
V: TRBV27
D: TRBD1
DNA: TGTGCCAGCAGTTTATCTGGGACAGCTACGAGGGAGCAGTACTTC
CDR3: CASSLSGTATREQYF